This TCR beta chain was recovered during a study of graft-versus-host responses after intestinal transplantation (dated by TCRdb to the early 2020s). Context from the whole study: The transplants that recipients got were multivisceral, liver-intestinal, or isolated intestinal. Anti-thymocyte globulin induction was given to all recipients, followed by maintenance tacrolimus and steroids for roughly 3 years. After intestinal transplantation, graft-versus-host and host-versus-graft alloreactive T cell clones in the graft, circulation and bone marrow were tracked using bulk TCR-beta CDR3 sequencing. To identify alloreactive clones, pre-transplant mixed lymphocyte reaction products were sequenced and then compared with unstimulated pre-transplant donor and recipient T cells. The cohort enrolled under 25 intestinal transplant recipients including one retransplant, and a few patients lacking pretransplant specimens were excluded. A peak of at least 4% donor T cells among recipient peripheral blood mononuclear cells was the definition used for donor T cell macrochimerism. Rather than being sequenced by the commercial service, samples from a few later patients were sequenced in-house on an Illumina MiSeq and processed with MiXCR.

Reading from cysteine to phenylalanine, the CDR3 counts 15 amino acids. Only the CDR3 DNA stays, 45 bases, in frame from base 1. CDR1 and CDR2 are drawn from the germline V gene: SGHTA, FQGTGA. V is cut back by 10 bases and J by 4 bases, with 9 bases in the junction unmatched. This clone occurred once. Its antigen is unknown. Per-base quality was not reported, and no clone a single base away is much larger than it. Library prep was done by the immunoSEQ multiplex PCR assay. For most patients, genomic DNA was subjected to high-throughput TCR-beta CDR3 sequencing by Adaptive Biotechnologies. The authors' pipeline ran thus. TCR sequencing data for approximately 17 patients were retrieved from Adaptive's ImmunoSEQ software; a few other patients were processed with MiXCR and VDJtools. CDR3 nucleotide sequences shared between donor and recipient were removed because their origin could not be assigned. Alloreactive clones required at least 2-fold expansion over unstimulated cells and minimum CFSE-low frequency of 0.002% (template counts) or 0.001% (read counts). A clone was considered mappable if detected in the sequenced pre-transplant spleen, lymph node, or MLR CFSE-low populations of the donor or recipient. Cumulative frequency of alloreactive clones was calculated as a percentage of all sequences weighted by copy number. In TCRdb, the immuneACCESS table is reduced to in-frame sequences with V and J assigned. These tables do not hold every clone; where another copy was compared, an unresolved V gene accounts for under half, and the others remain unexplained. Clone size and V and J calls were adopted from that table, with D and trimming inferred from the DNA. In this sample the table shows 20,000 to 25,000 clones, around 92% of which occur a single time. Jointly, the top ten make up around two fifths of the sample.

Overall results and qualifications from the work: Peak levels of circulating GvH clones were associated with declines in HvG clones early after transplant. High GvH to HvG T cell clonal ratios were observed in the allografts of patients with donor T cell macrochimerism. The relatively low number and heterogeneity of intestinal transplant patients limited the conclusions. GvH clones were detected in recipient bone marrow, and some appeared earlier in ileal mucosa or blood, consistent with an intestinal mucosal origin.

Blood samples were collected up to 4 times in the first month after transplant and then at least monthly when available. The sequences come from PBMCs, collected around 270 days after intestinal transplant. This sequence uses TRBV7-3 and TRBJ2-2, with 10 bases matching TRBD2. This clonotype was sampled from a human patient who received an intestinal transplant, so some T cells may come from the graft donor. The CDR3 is CATIGTSDLTGELFF. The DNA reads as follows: TGTGCCACAATTGGGACTAGCGACCTCACCGGGGAGCTGTTTTTT.